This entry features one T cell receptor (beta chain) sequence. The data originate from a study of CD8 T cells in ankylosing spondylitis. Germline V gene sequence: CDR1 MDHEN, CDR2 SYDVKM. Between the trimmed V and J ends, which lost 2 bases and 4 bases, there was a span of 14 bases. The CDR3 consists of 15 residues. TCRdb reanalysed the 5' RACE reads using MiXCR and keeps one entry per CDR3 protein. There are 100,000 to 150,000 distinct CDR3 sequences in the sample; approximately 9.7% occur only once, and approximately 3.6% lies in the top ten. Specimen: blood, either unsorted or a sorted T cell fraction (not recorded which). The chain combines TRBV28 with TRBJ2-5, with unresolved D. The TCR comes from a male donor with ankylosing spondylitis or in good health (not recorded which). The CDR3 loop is CASSLNLITGETQYF. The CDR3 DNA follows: TGTGCCAGCAGTTTAAACCTAATCACCGGAGAGACCCAGTACTTC.